This T cell receptor (beta chain) was identified during a study of T cells in women clearing cervical HPV infection. Whole-study context: Case blood was drawn when the lesion was first found; control blood after infection became undetectable. Study-wide findings and caveats: Richness plus V gene abundances separated cases from controls with AUC roughly 0.83. T-cell numbers per sample were unknown and may explain richness differences.

The protocol was immunoSEQ multiplex PCR, while the TCRdb copy is restricted to in-frame clones and leaves out a portion. This sample's clone table lists tens of thousands of clones. With respect to this clone: The antigen is unknown. The read finishes 3 residues shy of the CDR3 end, and the germline J gene is used to complete it.

The CDR3 is 14 amino acids. Germline V lookup: CDR1 SGHAT, CDR2 FQNNGV. Trimming pared 1 base from V and 6 bases from J, leaving 10 bases between. HPV was found by MY09/MY11 PCR and dot-blot genotyping. The sequence was collected from a woman between 18 and 75 years old with a cervical HPV16 infection that either progressed to CIN3+ or cleared (not recorded which). Sequenced sample: blood buffy coat. The rearrangement uses TRBV11-2 and TRBJ2-1; D possibly corresponds to TRBD2 (7 bases). CDR3 residues: CASSLGGGPNEQFF. The DNA read from the CDR3 is TGTGCCAGCAGCTTAGGGGGGGGCCCCAATGAG.